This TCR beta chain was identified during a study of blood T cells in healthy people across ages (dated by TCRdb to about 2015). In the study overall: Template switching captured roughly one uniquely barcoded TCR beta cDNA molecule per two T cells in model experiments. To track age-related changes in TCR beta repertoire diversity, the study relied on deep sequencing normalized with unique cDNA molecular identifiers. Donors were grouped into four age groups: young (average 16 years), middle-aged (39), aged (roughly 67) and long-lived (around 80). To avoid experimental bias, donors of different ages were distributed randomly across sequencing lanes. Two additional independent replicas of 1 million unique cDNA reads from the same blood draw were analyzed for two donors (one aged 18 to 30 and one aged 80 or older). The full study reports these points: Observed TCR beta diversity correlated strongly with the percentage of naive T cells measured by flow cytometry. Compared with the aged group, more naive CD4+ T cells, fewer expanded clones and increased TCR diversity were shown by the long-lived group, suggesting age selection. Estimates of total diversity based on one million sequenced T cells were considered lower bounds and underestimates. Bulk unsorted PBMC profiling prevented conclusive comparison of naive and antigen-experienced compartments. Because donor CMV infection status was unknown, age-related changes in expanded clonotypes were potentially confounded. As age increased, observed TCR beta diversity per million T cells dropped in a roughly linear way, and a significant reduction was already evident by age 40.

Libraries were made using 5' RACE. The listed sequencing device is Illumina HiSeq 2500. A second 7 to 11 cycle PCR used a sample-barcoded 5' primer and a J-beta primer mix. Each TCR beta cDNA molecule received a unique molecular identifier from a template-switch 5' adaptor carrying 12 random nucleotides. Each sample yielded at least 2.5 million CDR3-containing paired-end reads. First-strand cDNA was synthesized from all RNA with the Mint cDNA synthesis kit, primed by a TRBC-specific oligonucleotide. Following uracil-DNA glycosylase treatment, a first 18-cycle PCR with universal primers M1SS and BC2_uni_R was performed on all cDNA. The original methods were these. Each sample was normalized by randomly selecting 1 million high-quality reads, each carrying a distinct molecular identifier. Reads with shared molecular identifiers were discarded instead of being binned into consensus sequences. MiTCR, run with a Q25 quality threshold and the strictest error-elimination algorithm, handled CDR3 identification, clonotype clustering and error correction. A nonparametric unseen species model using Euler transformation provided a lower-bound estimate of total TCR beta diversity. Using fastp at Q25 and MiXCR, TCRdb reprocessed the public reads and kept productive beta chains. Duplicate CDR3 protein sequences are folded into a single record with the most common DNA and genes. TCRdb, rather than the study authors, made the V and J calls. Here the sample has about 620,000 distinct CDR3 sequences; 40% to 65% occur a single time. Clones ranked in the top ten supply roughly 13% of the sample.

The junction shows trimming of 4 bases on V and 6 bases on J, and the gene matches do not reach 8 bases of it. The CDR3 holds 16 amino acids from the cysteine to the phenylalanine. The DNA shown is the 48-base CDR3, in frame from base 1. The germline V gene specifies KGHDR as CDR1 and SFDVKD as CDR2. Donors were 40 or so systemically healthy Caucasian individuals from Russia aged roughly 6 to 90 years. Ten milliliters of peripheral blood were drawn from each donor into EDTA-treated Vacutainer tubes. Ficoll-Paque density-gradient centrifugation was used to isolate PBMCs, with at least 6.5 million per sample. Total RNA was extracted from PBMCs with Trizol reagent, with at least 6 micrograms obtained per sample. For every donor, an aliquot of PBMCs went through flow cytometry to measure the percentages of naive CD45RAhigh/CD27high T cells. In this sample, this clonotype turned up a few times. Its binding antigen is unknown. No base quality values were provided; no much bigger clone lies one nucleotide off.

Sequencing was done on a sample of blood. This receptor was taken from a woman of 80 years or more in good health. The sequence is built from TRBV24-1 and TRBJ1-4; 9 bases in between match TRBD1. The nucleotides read TGTGCCACCAGTGACCGACCGGGACAGGGTGATGAAAAACTGTTTTTT. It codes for CATSDRPGQGDEKLFF.